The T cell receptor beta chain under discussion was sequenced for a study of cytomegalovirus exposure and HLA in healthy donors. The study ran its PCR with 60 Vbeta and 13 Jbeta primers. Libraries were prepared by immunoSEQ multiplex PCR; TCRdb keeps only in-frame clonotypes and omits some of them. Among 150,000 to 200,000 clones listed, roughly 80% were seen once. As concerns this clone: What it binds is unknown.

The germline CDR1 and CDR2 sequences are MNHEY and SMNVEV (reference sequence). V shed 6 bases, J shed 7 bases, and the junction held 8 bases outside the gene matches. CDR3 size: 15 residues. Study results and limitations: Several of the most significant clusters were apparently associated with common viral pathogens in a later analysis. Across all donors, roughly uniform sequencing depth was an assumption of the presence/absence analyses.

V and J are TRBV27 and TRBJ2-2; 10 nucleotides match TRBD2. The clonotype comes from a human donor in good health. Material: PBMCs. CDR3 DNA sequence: TGTGCCAGCAGCTTTAGCGGGGGGCCGGGCGGGGAGCTGTTTTTT. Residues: CASSFSGGPGGELFF.